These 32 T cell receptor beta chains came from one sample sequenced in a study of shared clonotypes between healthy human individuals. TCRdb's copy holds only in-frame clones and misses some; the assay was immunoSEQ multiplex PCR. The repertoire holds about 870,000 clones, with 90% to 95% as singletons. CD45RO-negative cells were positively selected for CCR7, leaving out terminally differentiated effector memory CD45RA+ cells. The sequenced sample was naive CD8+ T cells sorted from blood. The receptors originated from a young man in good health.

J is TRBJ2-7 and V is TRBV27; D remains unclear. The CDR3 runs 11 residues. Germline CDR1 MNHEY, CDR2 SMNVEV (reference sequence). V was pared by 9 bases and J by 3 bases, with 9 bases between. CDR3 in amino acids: CASGQGYEQYF. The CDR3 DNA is TGTGCCAGTGGCCAAGGCTACGAGCAGTACTTC.

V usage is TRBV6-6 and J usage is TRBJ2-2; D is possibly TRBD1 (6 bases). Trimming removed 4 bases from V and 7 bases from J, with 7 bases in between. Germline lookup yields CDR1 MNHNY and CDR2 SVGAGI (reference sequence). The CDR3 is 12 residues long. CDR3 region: CASSLGGGELFF. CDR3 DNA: TGTGCCAGCAGTTTAGGGGGCGGGGAGCTGTTTTTT.

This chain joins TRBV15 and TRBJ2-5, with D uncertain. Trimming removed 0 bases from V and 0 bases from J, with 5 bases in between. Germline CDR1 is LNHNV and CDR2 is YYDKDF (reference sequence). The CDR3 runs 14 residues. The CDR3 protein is CATSRDRDQETQYF. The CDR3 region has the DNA TGTGCCACCAGCAGAGATCGAGACCAAGAGACCCAGTACTTC.

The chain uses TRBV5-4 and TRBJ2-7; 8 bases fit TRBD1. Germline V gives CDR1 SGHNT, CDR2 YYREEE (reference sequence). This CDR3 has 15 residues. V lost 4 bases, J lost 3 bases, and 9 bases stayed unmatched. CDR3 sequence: CASSLGTGLDYEQYF. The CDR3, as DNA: TGTGCCAGCAGCCTAGGGACAGGATTAGACTACGAGCAGTACTTC.

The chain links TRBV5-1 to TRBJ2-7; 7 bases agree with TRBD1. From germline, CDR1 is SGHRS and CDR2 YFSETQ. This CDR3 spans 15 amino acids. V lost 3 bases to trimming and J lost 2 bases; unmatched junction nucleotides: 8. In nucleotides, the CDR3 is TGCGCCAGCAGCTCCAACCCGGGGACAGCCTACGAGCAGTACTTC. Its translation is CASSSNPGTAYEQYF.

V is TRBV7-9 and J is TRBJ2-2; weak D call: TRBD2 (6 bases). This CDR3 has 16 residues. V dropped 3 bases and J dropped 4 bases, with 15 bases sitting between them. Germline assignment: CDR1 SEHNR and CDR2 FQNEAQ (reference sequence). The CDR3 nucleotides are TGTGCCAGCAGCTTTTCCCTGGGTAGCGGCACCGGGGAGCTGTTTTTT. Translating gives CASSFSLGSGTGELFF.

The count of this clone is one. The CDR3 nucleotides are TGTGCCAGCAACCGACAGGTAGGAGAGACCCAGTACTTC. As protein: CASNRQVGETQYF. J is TRBJ2-5 and V is TRBV7-9, with D possibly being TRBD1 (6 bases). This CDR3 spans 13 amino acids. Trimming took off 7 bases at V and 4 bases at J, with 13 bases between the two ends. Germline loops: CDR1 SEHNR, CDR2 FQNEAQ (reference sequence).

The CDR3 coding sequence is TGTGCCAGCAGCATTAGCGGATACTCCCCCGTCTACGAGCAGTACTTC. Translation gives CASSISGYSPVYEQYF. V gene TRBV11-2 combines with J gene TRBJ2-7, with a weak D call TRBD2 (6 bases). Per the germline V gene, CDR1 is SGHAT and CDR2 is FQNNGV. V lost 5 bases and J 3 bases, leaving 20 bases between the germline ends. The CDR3 contains 16 residues. Full variable domain (missing parts from reference TRBV11-2 and TRBJ2-7): EAGVAQSPRYKIIEKRQSVAFWCNPISGHATLYWYQQILGQGPKLLIQFQNNGVVDDSQLPKDRFSAERLKGVDSTLKIQPAKLEDSAVYLCASSISGYSPVYEQYFGPGTRLTVT.

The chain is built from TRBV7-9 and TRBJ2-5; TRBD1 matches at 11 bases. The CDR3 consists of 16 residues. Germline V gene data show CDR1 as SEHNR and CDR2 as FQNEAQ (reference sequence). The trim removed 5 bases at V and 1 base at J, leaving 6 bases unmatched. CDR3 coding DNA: TGTGCCAGCAGCACTCGGACAGGGGGCCCCCAAGAGACCCAGTACTTC. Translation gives CASSTRTGGPQETQYF.

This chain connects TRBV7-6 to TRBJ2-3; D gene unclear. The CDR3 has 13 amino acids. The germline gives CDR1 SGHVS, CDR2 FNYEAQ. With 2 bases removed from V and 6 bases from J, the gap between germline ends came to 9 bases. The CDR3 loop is CASSLPPGDTQYF. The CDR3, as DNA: TGTGCCAGCAGCTTACCCCCCGGGGATACGCAGTATTTT.

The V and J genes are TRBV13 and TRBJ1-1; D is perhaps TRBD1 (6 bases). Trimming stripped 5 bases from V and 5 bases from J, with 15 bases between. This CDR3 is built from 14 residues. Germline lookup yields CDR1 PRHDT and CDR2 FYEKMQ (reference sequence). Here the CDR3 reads CASSLAGGRTEAFF. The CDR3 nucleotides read TGTGCCAGCAGCCTTGCGGGGGGCCGGACTGAAGCTTTCTTT. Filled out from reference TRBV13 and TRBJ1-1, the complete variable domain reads AAGVIQSPRHLIKEKRETATLKCYPIPRHDTVYWYQQGPGQDPQFLISFYEKMQSDKGSIPDRFSAQQFSDYHSELNMSSLELGDSALYFCASSLAGGRTEAFFGQGTRLTVV.

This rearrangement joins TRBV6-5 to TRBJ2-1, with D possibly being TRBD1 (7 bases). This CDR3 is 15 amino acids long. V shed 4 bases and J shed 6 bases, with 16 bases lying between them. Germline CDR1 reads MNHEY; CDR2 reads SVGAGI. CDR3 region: CASSLGQGGFNEQFF. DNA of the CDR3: TGTGCCAGCAGTTTGGGTCAGGGGGGCTTCAATGAGCAGTTCTTC.

CDR3 region: CASSEIDSYNEQFF. For the CDR3, the DNA is TGCGCCAGCAGTGAGATCGATTCCTACAATGAGCAGTTCTTC. This chain uses TRBV10-2 with TRBJ2-1; D ambiguous. The CDR3 extends over 14 amino acids. Deletions cut 2 bases from V and 1 base from J, with 6 bases between. Germline V CDR1 and CDR2: WSHSY, SAAADI.

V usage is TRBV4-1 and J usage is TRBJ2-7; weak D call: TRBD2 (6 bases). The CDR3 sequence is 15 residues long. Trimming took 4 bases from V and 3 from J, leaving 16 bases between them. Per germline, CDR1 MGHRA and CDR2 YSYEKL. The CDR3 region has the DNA TGCGCCAGCAGCCCCACCGGGACGGGGGTCTACGAGCAGTACTTC. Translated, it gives CASSPTGTGVYEQYF.

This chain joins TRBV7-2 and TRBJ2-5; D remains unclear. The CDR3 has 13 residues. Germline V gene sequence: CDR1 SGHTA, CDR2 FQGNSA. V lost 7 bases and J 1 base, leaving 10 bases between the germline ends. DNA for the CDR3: TGTGCCAGCACCCACCCCGTCCAAGAGACCCAGTACTTC. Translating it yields CASTHPVQETQYF.

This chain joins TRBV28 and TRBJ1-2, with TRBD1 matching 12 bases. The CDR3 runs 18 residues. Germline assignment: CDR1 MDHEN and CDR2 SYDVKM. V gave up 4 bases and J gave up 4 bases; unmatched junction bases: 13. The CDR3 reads CASSSRFGGTGGLYGYTF. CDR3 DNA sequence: TGTGCCAGCAGTTCGCGGTTCGGAGGGACAGGGGGCCTCTATGGCTACACCTTC.

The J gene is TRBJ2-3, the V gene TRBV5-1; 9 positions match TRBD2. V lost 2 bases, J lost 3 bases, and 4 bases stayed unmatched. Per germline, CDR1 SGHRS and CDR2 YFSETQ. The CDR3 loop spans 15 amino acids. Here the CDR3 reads CASSFMAGGTDTQYF. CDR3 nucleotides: TGCGCCAGCAGCTTTATGGCGGGAGGGACAGATACGCAGTATTTT.

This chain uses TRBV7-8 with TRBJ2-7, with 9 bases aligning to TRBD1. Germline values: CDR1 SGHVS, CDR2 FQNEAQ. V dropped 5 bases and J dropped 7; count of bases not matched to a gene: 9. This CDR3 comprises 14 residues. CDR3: CASSPWDRAWEQYF. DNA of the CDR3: TGTGCCAGCAGCCCCTGGGACAGGGCGTGGGAGCAGTACTTC.

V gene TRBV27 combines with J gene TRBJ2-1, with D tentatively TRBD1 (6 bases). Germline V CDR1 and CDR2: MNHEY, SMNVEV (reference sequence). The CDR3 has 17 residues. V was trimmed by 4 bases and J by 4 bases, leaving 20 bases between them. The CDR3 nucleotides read TGTGCCAGCAGTTCCCTCTCCGACAGGCAGAGTTACAATGAGCAGTTCTTC. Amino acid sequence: CASSSLSDRQSYNEQFF.

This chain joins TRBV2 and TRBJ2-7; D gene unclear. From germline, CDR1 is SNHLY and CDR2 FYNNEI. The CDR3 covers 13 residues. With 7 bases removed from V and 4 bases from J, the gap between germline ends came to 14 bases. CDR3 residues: CASIPFNEYEQYF. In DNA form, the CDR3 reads TGTGCCAGCATCCCCTTCAATGAGTACGAGCAGTACTTC.

CDR3 nucleotide sequence: TGTGCCGGGGGAGGGGGCGTCCAGAAGTACTTC. It encodes CAGGGGVQKYF. J is TRBJ2-7 and V is TRBV6-1, with D tentatively TRBD1 or TRBD2 (7 bases each). The CDR3 has 11 residues. Looked up from germline, CDR1 is MNHNS and CDR2 is SASEGT. V was trimmed by 11 bases and J by 11 bases, leaving 19 bases between them.

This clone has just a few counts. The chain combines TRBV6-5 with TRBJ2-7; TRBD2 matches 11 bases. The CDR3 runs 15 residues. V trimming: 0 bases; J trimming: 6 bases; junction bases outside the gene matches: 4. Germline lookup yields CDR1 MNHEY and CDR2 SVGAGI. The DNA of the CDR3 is TGTGCCAGCAGTTACTCCCGACTAGCGGGAACCGAGCAGTACTTC. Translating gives CASSYSRLAGTEQYF.

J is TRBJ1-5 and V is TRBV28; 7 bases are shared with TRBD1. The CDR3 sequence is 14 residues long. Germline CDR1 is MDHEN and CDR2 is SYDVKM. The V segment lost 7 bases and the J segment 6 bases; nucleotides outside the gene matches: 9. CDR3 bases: TGTGCCAGCATTGGGACCAGGGGGATTCAGCCCCAGCATTTT. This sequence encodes CASIGTRGIQPQHF.

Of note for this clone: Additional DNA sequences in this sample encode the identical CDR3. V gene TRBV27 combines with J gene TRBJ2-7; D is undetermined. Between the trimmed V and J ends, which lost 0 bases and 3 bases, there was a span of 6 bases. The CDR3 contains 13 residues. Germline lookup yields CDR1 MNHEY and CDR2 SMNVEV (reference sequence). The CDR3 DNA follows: TGTGCCAGCAGTTTATCGTCCGGCTACGAGCAGTACTTC. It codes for CASSLSSGYEQYF.

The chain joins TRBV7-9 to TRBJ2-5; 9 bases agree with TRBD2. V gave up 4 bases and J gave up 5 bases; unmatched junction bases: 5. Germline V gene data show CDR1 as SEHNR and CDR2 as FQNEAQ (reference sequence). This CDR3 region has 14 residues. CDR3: CASSSSGKRETQYF. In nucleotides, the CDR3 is TGTGCCAGCAGCTCTAGCGGGAAACGCGAGACCCAGTACTTC.

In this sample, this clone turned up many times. The CDR3 spells CASSYWDRETGTDTQYF. The CDR3 DNA sequence: TGTGCCAGCAGCTACTGGGACAGGGAAACCGGCACAGATACGCAGTATTTT. J is TRBJ2-3 and V is TRBV7-9; TRBD1 matches 9 bases. This CDR3 spans 17 amino acids. After removal of 4 bases from V and 1 base from J, the junction contained 9 bases not matched to a gene. Germline V lookup: CDR1 SEHNR, CDR2 FQNEAQ (reference sequence).

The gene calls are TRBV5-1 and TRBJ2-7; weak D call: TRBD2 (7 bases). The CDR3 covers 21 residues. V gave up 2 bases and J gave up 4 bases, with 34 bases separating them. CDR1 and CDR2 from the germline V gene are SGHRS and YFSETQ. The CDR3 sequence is CASSFAPGGPAEKVGGYEQYF. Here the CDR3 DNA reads TGCGCCAGCAGCTTTGCCCCTGGGGGGCCAGCGGAAAAAGTCGGGGGGTACGAGCAGTACTTC.

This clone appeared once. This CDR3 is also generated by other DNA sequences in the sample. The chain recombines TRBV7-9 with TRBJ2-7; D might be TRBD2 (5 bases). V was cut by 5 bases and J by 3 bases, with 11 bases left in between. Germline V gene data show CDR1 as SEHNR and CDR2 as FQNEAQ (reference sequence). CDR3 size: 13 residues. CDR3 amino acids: CASSLLRDYEQYF. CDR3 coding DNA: TGTGCCAGCAGCCTCCTCCGGGACTACGAGCAGTACTTC.

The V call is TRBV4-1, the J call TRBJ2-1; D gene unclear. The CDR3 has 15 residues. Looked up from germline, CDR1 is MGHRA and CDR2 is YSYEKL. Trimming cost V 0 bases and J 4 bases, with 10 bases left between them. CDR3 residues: CASSQDMFGYNEQFF. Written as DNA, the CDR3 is TGCGCCAGCAGCCAAGATATGTTCGGTTACAATGAGCAGTTCTTC.

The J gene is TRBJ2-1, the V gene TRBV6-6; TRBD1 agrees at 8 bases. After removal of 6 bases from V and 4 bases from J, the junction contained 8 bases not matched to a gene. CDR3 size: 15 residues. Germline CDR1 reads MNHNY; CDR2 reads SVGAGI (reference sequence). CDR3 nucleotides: TGTGCCAGCAGCTGGGGACAGGAAGATTACAATGAGCAGTTCTTC. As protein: CASSWGQEDYNEQFF.

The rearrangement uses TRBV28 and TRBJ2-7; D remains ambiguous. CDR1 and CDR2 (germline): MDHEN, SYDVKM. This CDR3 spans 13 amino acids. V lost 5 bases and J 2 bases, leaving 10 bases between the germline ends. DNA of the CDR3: TGTGCCAGCAGTCCCCGTAGCACCTACGAGCAGTACTTC. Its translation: CASSPRSTYEQYF.

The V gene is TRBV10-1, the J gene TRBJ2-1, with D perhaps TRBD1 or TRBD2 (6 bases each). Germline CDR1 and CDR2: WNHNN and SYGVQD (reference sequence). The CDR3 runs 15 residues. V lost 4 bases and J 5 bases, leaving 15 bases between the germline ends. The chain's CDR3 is CASSGGAGEDNEQFF. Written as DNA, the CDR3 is TGCGCCAGCAGTGGGGGGGCAGGGGAGGACAATGAGCAGTTCTTC.